Described below is a single T cell receptor (beta chain) sequence and its context. This clone has a count of ten or more. The specificity of this receptor is unknown. No base quality information exists; no much larger clone differs at one position. Whole blood was collected in K2EDTA tubes by collaborating institutions according to the institutions' own protocols. For TCRbeta analysis, collaborators shipped samples in one of three forms: frozen whole blood, isolated PBMCs, or DNA extracted from either of those sample types. The germline V gene (reference sequence) yields LGHDT for CDR1 and YNNKEL for CDR2. A distance of 15 bases separates the germline ends of V and J, which lose 6 bases and 4 bases respectively. Reading from cysteine to phenylalanine, the CDR3 counts 14 amino acids. The read is trimmed to its CDR3 DNA, 42 bases read in frame from base 1. This sample is drawn from a study of blood T cell repertoires in COVID-19 (dated by TCRdb to 2018 to 2021). As for the study more broadly: Collaborator samples came from the United States, Italy and Spain and covered acute and convalescent phases of COVID-19. HLA class I and class II types, where available, came from metadata supplied by the sample provider rather than from assay-based typing. The samples were drawn from the first 160 participants of the ongoing ImmuneRACE study and from under 1,500 subjects provided by 6 global collaborators. The material from the prospective study consisted of cDNA or gDNA derived from T cells, B-cell-depleted T cells, or PBMCs. The repertoires were released in a freely available public database intended as a resource for research on the immune response to SARS-CoV-2. Subjects who had been exposed to COVID-19, were actively infected with it, or had recovered from it provided the deeply sampled blood TCRbeta repertoires that made up the dataset. A de-identified subject ID, COVID-19 status, age in years and sex were almost always included in the sample metadata.

The immunoSEQ Assay, a bias-controlled multiplex PCR, was used to amplify TCRbeta CDR3 regions from genomic DNA. The source study handled its data this way. The number of nucleated cells in each sample was estimated by amplification of reference gene primers within the assay. Sequence reads were collapsed and filtered to measure the absolute abundance of every unique TCRbeta CDR3 rearrangement. For each sample, productive Simpson clonality was calculated as the square root of Simpson's diversity index across productive rearrangements. In TCRdb, the immuneACCESS table is reduced to in-frame sequences with V and J assigned. These tables do not hold every clone; where another copy was compared, an unresolved V gene accounts for under half, and the others remain unexplained. V, J and clone size were drawn from that table, and D and trimming were deduced from the DNA. Present in this sample are about 200,000 clones, 75% to 90% of which were seen just once. The ten largest clones capture roughly 0.69% of the sample.

What the research found in general, with its limitations: The quantity of clinical and demographic metadata differed by source and by participant and was supplied without curation.

The material sequenced was peripheral blood. The rearrangement combines TRBV3-1 (or the pseudogene TRBV3-2) with TRBJ1-2, and possibly TRBD1, on 6 matching bases. The sequence was collected from a middle-aged man with acute or convalescent COVID-19. The DNA sequence follows: TGTGCCAGCAGTCCTCCGGGACACCCCTATGGCTACACCTTC. Translated, this gives CASSPPGHPYGYTF.